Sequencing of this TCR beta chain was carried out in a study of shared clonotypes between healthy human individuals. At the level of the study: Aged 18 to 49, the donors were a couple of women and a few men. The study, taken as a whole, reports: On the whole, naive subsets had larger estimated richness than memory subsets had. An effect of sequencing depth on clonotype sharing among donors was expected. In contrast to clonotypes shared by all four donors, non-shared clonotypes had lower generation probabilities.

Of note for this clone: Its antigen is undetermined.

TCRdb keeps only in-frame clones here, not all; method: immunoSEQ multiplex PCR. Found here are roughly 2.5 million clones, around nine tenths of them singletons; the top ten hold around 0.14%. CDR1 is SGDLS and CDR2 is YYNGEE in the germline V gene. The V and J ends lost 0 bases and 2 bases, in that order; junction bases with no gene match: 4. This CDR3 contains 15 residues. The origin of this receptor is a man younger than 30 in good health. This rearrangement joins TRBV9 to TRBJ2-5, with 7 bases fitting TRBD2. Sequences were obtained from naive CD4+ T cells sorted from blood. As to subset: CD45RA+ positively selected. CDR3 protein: CASSVAWGGQETQYF. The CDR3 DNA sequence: TGTGCCAGCAGCGTAGCTTGGGGAGGGCAAGAGACCCAGTACTTC. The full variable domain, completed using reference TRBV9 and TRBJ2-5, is DSGVTQTPKHLITATGQRVTLRCSPRSGDLSVYWYQQSLDQGLQFLIQYYNGEERAKGNILERFSAQQFPDLHSELNLSSLELGDSALYFCASSVAWGGQETQYFGPGTRLLVL.